Listed below are T cell receptor beta chains from one sample, sequenced in a study of human T cells and chemical hapten exposure. Using its own MiXCR run on the RACE reads, TCRdb lists one record per CDR3 protein. Of tens of thousands of distinct CDR3 sequences in the sample, less than 15% were seen once. Sequencing was performed on whole blood, taken in connection with sensitization to the hapten diphenylcyclopropenone (DPC). The source is a woman in her 50s with alopecia areata. Some clones in this sample may be carry-over from other donors' samples. Both conserved end residues are part of each CDR3. A D gene is named only where the DNA matches it firmly. For some rows the clone size is stated as once, few or many, or as a class when expanded; others skip it.

NA | NA | TRBJ1-5 | TRBV6-6 | CASSYRGGNSNQPQHF | TGTGCCAGCAGTTACCGGGGGGGCAATAGCAATCAGCCCCAGCATTTT
TRBD1 | few | TRBJ2-1 | TRBV19 | CASSIDRTGPNEQFF | TGTGCCAGTAGTATAGACCGGACAGGGCCCAATGAGCAGTTCTTC
NA | NA | TRBJ1-1 | TRBV3-1 | CASSQGRTPTEAFF | TGTGCCAGCAGCCAAGGGAGGACACCCACTGAAGCTTTCTTT
NA | many | TRBJ2-2 | TRBV7-6 | CASSLEVVALAGELFF | TGTGCCAGCAGCCTGGAGGTTGTAGCCTTGGCCGGGGAGCTGTTTTTT
NA | NA | TRBJ2-7 | TRBV7-9 | CASSRAGTAKGWEQYF | TGTGCCAGCAGCCGAGCTGGAACAGCAAAGGGGTGGGAGCAGTACTTC
NA | NA | TRBJ1-5 | TRBV18 | CASSLSAGNQPQHF | TGTGCCAGCTCTCTCAGCGCGGGGAATCAGCCCCAGCATTTT
NA | few | TRBJ1-4 | TRBV5-1 | CASSAGRQKVEKLFF | TGCGCCAGCAGCGCGGGACGTCAAAAAGTGGAAAAACTGTTTTTT
NA | NA | TRBJ2-3 | TRBV11-3 | CASSPGATTDTQYF | TGTGCCAGCAGCCCCGGGGCAACTACCGATACGCAGTATTTT
NA | medium-sized | TRBJ1-1 | TRBV7-8 | CASSLVPGQNTEAFF | TGTGCCAGCAGCTTAGTTCCGGGCCAAAACACTGAAGCTTTCTTT
TRBD2 | NA | TRBJ2-1 | TRBV7-9 | CASSPRRLAGGNEQFF | TGTGCCAGCAGCCCGAGGCGACTAGCGGGAGGAAATGAGCAGTTCTTC
NA | few | TRBJ2-7 | TRBV30 | CAWSSSPYEQYF | TGTGCCTGGAGTTCTTCCCCCTACGAGCAGTACTTC
NA | few | TRBJ2-6 | TRBV23-1 | CASSRECSGANVLTF | TGCGCCAGCAGTCGAGAGTGCTCTGGGGCCAACGTCCTGACTTTC
NA | few | TRBJ2-7 | TRBV3-1 | CASRELGDGEQYF | TGTGCCAGCAGGGAACTCGGGGACGGCGAGCAGTACTTC
TRBD2 | few | TRBJ2-7 | TRBV7-2 | CASAKEGLAGVEQYF | TGTGCCAGTGCTAAAGAGGGACTAGCGGGAGTTGAGCAGTACTTC
NA | NA | TRBJ1-6 | TRBV27 | CASSFRLGRRSSYNSPLHF | TGTGCCAGCAGTTTTCGCCTTGGCAGGCGAAGCTCCTATAATTCACCCCTCCACTTT
TRBD1 | few | TRBJ2-1 | TRBV29-1 | CSVVLGQGGEQFF | TGCAGCGTTGTCCTAGGACAGGGCGGTGAGCAGTTCTTC
NA | few | TRBJ1-2 | TRBV6-5 | CASSKNQGWYTNYGYTF | TGTGCCAGCAGTAAGAACCAGGGGTGGTATACGAACTATGGCTACACCTTC
NA | NA | TRBJ2-3 | TRBV7-9 | CASSLGLRGDTDTQYF | TGTGCCAGCAGCTTAGGATTACGAGGGGACACAGATACGCAGTATTTT
NA | few | TRBJ1-2 | TRBV11-2 | CASSLERVSESDTF | TGTGCCAGCAGCTTAGAAAGGGTTTCGGAGTCTGACACCTTC
TRBD1 | few | TRBJ1-2 | TRBV20-1 | CSARFFPDRSRGYTF | TGCAGTGCTCGTTTTTTCCCGGACAGGTCGCGCGGCTACACCTTC
NA | NA | TRBJ2-3 | TRBV11-2 | CASRPRGVATYTQYF | TGTGCCAGCAGGCCGCGAGGGGTGGCAACTTATACGCAGTATTTT
NA | NA | TRBJ1-6 | TRBV15 | CATSDIGISPLHF | TGTGCCACCAGCGATATCGGGATTTCACCCCTCCACTTT
TRBD2 | NA | TRBJ2-4 | TRBV5-6 | CASSFTGTSDFAKNIQYF | TGTGCCAGCAGCTTTACCGGGACTAGCGATTTCGCCAAAAACATTCAGTACTTC
NA | few | TRBJ2-6 | TRBV2 | CASIWDSGANVLTF | TGTGCCAGCATCTGGGACTCTGGGGCCAACGTCCTGACTTTC
NA | NA | TRBJ1-2 | TRBV9 | CASSVEFNYGYTF | TGTGCCAGCAGCGTAGAATTTAACTATGGCTACACCTTC
NA | many | TRBJ2-7 | TRBV10-3 | CAISEGGSGLRYEQYF | TGTGCCATCAGTGAGGGCGGTAGCGGTCTACGGTACGAGCAGTACTTC
NA | few | TRBJ1-5 | TRBV18 | CASSPVSRVLNQPQHF | TGTGCCAGCTCACCAGTTAGCAGGGTATTAAATCAGCCCCAGCATTTT
TRBD2 | many | TRBJ2-1 | TRBV28 | CASGTSVYNEQFF | TGTGCCAGTGGGACTAGCGTCTACAATGAGCAGTTCTTC
NA | few | TRBJ1-3 | TRBV7-8 | CASSLVENGRYHSGNTIYF | TGTGCCAGCAGCTTAGTAGAGAACGGCAGATACCACTCTGGAAACACCATATATTTT
NA | many | TRBJ1-1 | TRBV3-1 | CASSQAGLGAFF | TGTGCCAGCAGCCAAGCAGGACTGGGGGCTTTCTTT
TRBD1 | NA | TRBJ2-5 | TRBV20-1 | CSAREGGWSQETQYF | TGCAGTGCTAGAGAAGGGGGCTGGTCCCAAGAGACCCAGTACTTC
NA | many | TRBJ1-4 | TRBV29-1 | CSVEQNTGLFF | TGCAGCGTTGAGCAGAACACCGGGTTGTTTTTT
NA | many | TRBJ1-2 | TRBV20-1 | CSASQAVVYGYTF | TGCAGTGCTTCACAGGCGGTCGTCTATGGCTACACCTTC
TRBD2 | few | TRBJ2-5 | TRBV28 | CASSFQTSGQETQYF | TGTGCCAGCAGTTTCCAGACTAGCGGCCAAGAGACCCAGTACTTC
NA | few | TRBJ2-2 | TRBV9 | CASSPGEVPNTGELFF | TGTGCCAGCAGCCCCGGAGAAGTCCCGAACACCGGGGAGCTGTTTTTT
NA | NA | TRBJ1-1 | TRBV30 | CAWSVLADGGTEAFF | TGTGCCTGGAGTGTTCTGGCGGACGGCGGCACTGAAGCTTTCTTT
NA | NA | TRBJ1-2 | TRBV12-3/TRBV12-4 | CASTLLLDGYTF | TGTGCCAGCACCCTACTTTTAGATGGCTACACCTTC
NA | NA | TRBJ2-4 | TRBV6-2/TRBV6-3 | CASREPQSDIQYF | TGTGCCAGCAGAGAGCCTCAGAGTGACATTCAGTACTTC
TRBD2 | many | TRBJ2-1 | TRBV20-1 | CSASPSGSYNEQFF | TGCAGTGCTAGCCCTAGCGGCTCCTACAATGAGCAGTTCTTC
NA | few | TRBJ1-1 | TRBV3-1 | CASSQGASLEAFF | TGTGCCAGCAGCCAAGGTGCCAGTTTAGAAGCTTTCTTT
NA | NA | TRBJ1-2 | TRBV28 | CASSFNRVDYGYTF | TGTGCCAGCAGTTTTAACAGGGTGGACTATGGCTACACCTTC
NA | few | TRBJ2-5 | TRBV7-6 | CASTKRDSETQYF | TGTGCCAGCACCAAGCGGGACAGCGAGACCCAGTACTTC
NA | NA | TRBJ1-1 | TRBV29-1 | CSVEFGGFTEAFF | TGCAGCGTGGAATTTGGCGGGTTTACTGAAGCTTTCTTT
NA | NA | TRBJ1-6 | TRBV18 | CASSPGQFNSPLHF | TGTGCCAGCTCACCCGGACAGTTTAATTCACCCCTCCACTTT
NA | many | TRBJ1-5 | TRBV4-1 | CASSRGSNQPQHF | TGCGCCAGCAGCCGCGGTAGCAATCAGCCCCAGCATTTT
NA | many | TRBJ2-6 | TRBV13 | CASRFTGFSGANVLTF | TGTGCCAGCAGATTCACAGGGTTTTCCGGGGCCAACGTCCTGACTTTC